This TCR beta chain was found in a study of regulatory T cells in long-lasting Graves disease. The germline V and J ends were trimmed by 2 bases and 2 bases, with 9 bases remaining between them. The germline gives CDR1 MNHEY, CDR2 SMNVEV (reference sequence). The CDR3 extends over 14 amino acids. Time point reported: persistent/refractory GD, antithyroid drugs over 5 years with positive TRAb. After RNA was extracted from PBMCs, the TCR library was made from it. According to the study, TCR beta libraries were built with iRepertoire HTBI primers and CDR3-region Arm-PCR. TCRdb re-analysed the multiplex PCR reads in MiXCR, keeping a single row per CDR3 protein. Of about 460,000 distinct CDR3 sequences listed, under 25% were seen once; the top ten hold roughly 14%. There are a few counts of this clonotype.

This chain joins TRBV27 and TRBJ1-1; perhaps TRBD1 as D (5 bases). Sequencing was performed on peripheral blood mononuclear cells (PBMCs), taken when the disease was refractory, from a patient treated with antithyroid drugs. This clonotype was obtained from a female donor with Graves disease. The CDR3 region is CASSLNGGNTEAFF. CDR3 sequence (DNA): TGTGCCAGCAGTTTAAATGGGGGAAACACTGAAGCTTTCTTT.